This entry lists 2 T cell receptor beta chains sequenced from one sample in a study of glioma-infiltrating T cells. Using RNA template, CDR3s of TCR alpha and beta were amplified with iRepertoire arm-PCR. TCRdb passed the multiplex PCR reads through MiXCR, listing each CDR3 protein once. The table shows approximately 130,000 distinct CDR3 sequences, with about 25% occurring only once. Sequences were obtained from glioma tissue, nonneoplastic brain tissue, or PBMCs (not recorded which). These receptors were taken from a human donor with low-grade glioma or glioblastoma, undergoing nonglioma brain surgery, or in good health (not recorded which).

This clonotype was counted only a few times. The chain has TRBV12-3 or TRBV12-4 and TRBJ2-5, with TRBD1 identical over 8 bases. The J segment lost 5 bases and the V segment lost 8 bases, leaving 7 bases of the junction unmatched. This CDR3 region has 13 residues. The CDR3 loop is CASSDREQETQYF. The CDR3 coding sequence is TGTGCCAGCTCGGACAGGGAGCAGGAGACCCAGTACTTC.

This chain uses TRBV25-1 with TRBJ2-5; D is unresolved. Per the germline V gene, CDR1 is MGHDK and CDR2 is SYGVNS. The CDR3 runs to 13 residues. V lost 3 bases to trimming and J lost 5 bases, with 10 bases between them. Written as DNA, the CDR3 is TGTGCCAGCAGTGACGTCGTGGTTGAGACCCAGTACTTC. Its translation: CASSDVVVETQYF.